This T cell receptor beta chain originates from a study of beta chain features in type 1 diabetes. The CDR3 contains 14 residues. Germline lookup yields CDR1 MGHDK and CDR2 SYGVNS. V lost 8 bases to trimming and J lost 1 base, with 14 bases between them. A few counts support this clone. Its specificity is not known. General study results and limits: All four CD4+ subsets from Type 1 diabetes patients carried moderately but significantly shorter TCRB CDR3s. Resolution of whether HLA type affects TCRB rearrangement was not achieved here.

Reverse transcription of all isolated RNA meant that expressed TCRB transcripts were sequenced. For naive, central memory and regulatory T cell samples, reads averaged around 3.8 million. Repertoires were generated with immunoSEQ multiplex PCR, while TCRdb's copy carries only in-frame clones and drops some. The table shows more than 300,000 clones, with roughly 12% occurring only once. Each donor gave one heparinised blood draw averaging roughly 120 mL. The chain joins TRBV25-1 to TRBJ2-5; tentatively, D is TRBD2 (7 bases). The sequencing sample was made of naive CD4+ T cells from blood. This TCR was recovered from a woman younger than 35 with type 1 diabetes. CDR3 sequence reads: CASGRGASQETQYF. DNA of the CDR3: TGTGCCAGCGGCCGGGGGGCCTCCCAAGAGACCCAGTACTTC.